The next 27 T cell receptor beta chains were all read from a single sample in a study of blood T cell repertoires in COVID-19. Data came from immunoSEQ multiplex PCR; TCRdb stores just in-frame clones and leaves some out. The sample includes about 99,000 clones, roughly four fifths of them seen just once. The sample was peripheral blood. Receptors originate from a man in his fifties or sixties with acute or convalescent COVID-19.

CDR3 region: CASSPQRVAGKNEQFF. In DNA form, the CDR3 reads TGTGCCAGCAGTCCTCAGAGGGTAGCGGGTAAGAATGAGCAGTTCTTC. The V call is TRBV27, the J call TRBJ2-1, with 7 bases identical to TRBD2. The CDR3 length is 16 residues. The germline V gene encodes CDR1 MNHEY and CDR2 SMNVEV (reference sequence). V lost 5 bases, J lost 7 bases, and 14 bases stayed unmatched.

The chain combines TRBV7-8 with TRBJ1-4; D gene ambiguous. Germline-derived CDR1 and CDR2 are SGHVS and FQNEAQ. V was pared by 6 bases and J by 0 bases, with 11 bases between. The CDR3 loop spans 15 amino acids. In nucleotides, the CDR3 is TGTGCCAGCAGACCACTTTACGCAACTAATGAAAAACTGTTTTTT. It encodes CASRPLYATNEKLFF.

V usage is TRBV5-6 and J usage is TRBJ2-7; the match to TRBD1 covers 8 bases. The germline V gene encodes CDR1 SGHDT and CDR2 YYEEEE. V trimming: 1 base; J trimming: 3 bases; junction bases outside the gene matches: 6. The length of the CDR3 is 15 residues. The CDR3 nucleotides are TGTGCCAGCAGCTTGCCGGGACAGGCATACTACGAGCAGTACTTC. Its translation: CASSLPGQAYYEQYF.

V gene TRBV3-1 (or the pseudogene TRBV3-2) combines with J gene TRBJ2-3; 8 nucleotides agree with TRBD2. The CDR3 has 15 residues. V lost 4 bases and J lost 2; bases outside the gene matches: 5. The germline CDR1 and CDR2 sequences are LGHDT and YNNKEL (reference sequence). The CDR3 loop is CASSPSGLLTDTQYF. As DNA, the CDR3 is TGTGCCAGCAGCCCTAGCGGGCTTCTCACAGATACGCAGTATTTT.

The chain joins TRBV3-1 (or the pseudogene TRBV3-2) to TRBJ2-4, with D perhaps TRBD1 (6 bases). This CDR3 has 14 residues. Germline V gene sequence: CDR1 LGHDT, CDR2 YNNKEL (reference sequence). Between the trimmed V and J ends, which lost 0 bases and 5 bases, there was a span of 8 bases. The CDR3 DNA is TGTGCCAGCAGCCAAGAGGGGGCCCAAAACATTCAGTACTTC. Protein sequence: CASSQEGAQNIQYF.

The V and J genes are TRBV27 and TRBJ2-2; weak D call: TRBD1 (7 bases). V lost 5 bases to trimming and J lost 4 bases, with 17 bases between them. This CDR3 has 16 residues. Germline assignment: CDR1 MNHEY and CDR2 SMNVEV (reference sequence). As DNA, the CDR3 is TGTGCCAGCAGTCGGTACCAGGGGGGTACCACCGGGGAGCTGTTTTTT. This sequence encodes CASSRYQGGTTGELFF.

The chain couples TRBV6-5 to TRBJ1-1; 8 bases line up with TRBD1. Germline V gene data show CDR1 as MNHEY and CDR2 as SVGAGI. CDR3 length equals 13 residues. J lost 6 bases, V lost 4 bases, and 4 bases had no gene match. The CDR3 reads CASSWTGRAEAFF. The CDR3 DNA reads TGTGCCAGCAGTTGGACAGGGAGGGCTGAAGCTTTCTTT.

The rearrangement links TRBV10-3 to TRBJ1-5; no reliable D call. The CDR3 spans 18 residues. Germline V gives CDR1 ENHRY, CDR2 SYGVKD. V lost 8 bases and J lost 3, with 26 bases in between. This CDR3 is CAIGPLEGTESNNQPQHF. The CDR3 region has the DNA TGTGCCATCGGGCCCCTAGAGGGTACGGAGAGTAACAATCAGCCCCAGCATTTT.

The sample holds one count of this clone. The V call is TRBV11-3, the J call TRBJ1-2; D is uncertain. Germline CDR1 SGHNT, CDR2 YENEEA. This CDR3 has 15 amino acids. Trimming stripped 2 bases from V and 2 bases from J, with 12 bases between. The CDR3: CASSLIETTNYGYTF. CDR3 in DNA: TGTGCCAGCAGCTTAATCGAGACAACAAACTATGGCTACACCTTC.

This clone was recorded only once. V gene TRBV4-3 combines with J gene TRBJ1-6; D is undetermined. The germline V and J ends were trimmed by 0 bases and 7 bases, with 10 bases remaining between them. Germline V lookup: CDR1 LGHNA, CDR2 YSLEER. This CDR3 has 15 residues. The CDR3 region is CASSQDWAKNSPLHF. The DNA for the CDR3 is TGCGCCAGCAGCCAAGATTGGGCGAAAAATTCACCCCTCCACTTT.

This chain joins TRBV5-6 and TRBJ2-7; no clear D gene. This CDR3 comprises 14 residues. CDR1 SGHDT and CDR2 YYEEEE come from the germline V gene. The ends were cut back, 0 bases at V and 1 base at J, with 8 bases in the middle. CDR3 sequence reads: CASSLDSRSYEQYF. For the CDR3, the DNA is TGTGCCAGCAGCTTGGACAGTAGGTCCTACGAGCAGTACTTC. Together with reference TRBV5-6 and TRBJ2-7, the CDR3 gives the full variable domain: DAGVTQSPTHLIKTRGQQVTLRCSPKSGHDTVSWYQQALGQGPQFIFQYYEEEERQRGNFPDRFSGHQFPNYSSELNVNALLLGDSALYLCASSLDSRSYEQYFGPGTRLTVT.

This clone appeared a few times. The CDR3 nucleotides read TGTGCCAGCAGCACACAGGGGGCAGGGAACACTGAAGCTTTCTTT. This codes for CASSTQGAGNTEAFF. This chain links TRBV27 with TRBJ1-1; 9 positions agree with TRBD1. CDR1 and CDR2 from the germline V gene are MNHEY and SMNVEV (reference sequence). Unmatched junction bases numbered 6, after V lost 6 bases and J lost 1 base. The CDR3 sequence is 15 residues long.

The J gene is TRBJ2-1, the V gene TRBV19, with 10 bases identical to TRBD1. With 4 bases clipped from V and 0 bases from J, the junction kept 9 bases outside the gene matches. The CDR3 sequence is 18 residues long. Germline loops: CDR1 LNHDA, CDR2 SQIVND (reference sequence). The CDR3 loop is CASSTLPGQGSSYNEQFF. In DNA, the CDR3 is TGTGCCAGTAGTACCCTCCCGGGACAGGGGAGCTCCTACAATGAGCAGTTCTTC.

This rearrangement joins TRBV28 to TRBJ2-1; 10 bases are shared with TRBD2. This CDR3 has 15 amino acids. Looked up from germline, CDR1 is MDHEN and CDR2 is SYDVKM. The trim removed 7 bases at V and 10 bases at J, leaving 13 bases unmatched. In DNA, the CDR3 is TGTGCCAGCAATCCCGGGTCAGCGGGAGGGGGGGAGCAGTTCTTC. Translation gives CASNPGSAGGGEQFF. The whole variable domain, remainder taken from reference TRBV28 and TRBJ2-1, is DVKVTQSSRYLVKRTGEKVFLECVQDMDHENMFWYRQDPGLGLRLIYFSYDVKMKEKGDIPEGYSVSREKKERFSLILESASTNQTSMYLCASNPGSAGGGEQFFGPGTRLTVL.

This rearrangement joins TRBV27 to TRBJ1-2; D gene unclear. This CDR3 has 13 residues. The V end was cut by 4 bases, the J end by 2 bases, with 8 bases between. Germline V lookup: CDR1 MNHEY, CDR2 SMNVEV (reference sequence). The CDR3, as DNA: TGTGCCAGCAGTTGGTCAGCGAACTATGGCTACACCTTC. It is translated as CASSWSANYGYTF.

The chain combines TRBV23-1 with TRBJ1-2, with a weak D call TRBD1 (6 bases). TRBV23-1 is identified as an open reading frame with a role that is uncertain. The CDR3 extends over 15 amino acids. V lost 3 bases and J lost 3, with 14 bases in between. As DNA, the CDR3 is TGCGCCAGCAGTCATCCATTACAGGGTTACTATGGCTACACCTTC. It translates to CASSHPLQGYYGYTF.

This sequence joins TRBV5-1 and TRBJ2-3; 8 nucleotides match TRBD2. J lost 5 bases, V lost 4 bases, and 12 bases had no gene match. Germline CDR1 and CDR2: SGHRS and YFSETQ. The CDR3 covers 16 residues. CDR3 sequence reads: CASSNNGGAVEDTQYF. CDR3 nucleotides: TGCGCCAGCAGCAACAACGGGGGGGCGGTTGAAGATACGCAGTATTTT.

This chain connects TRBV5-1 to TRBJ2-1; 7 bases map to TRBD1. The CDR3 sequence is 15 residues long. The V and J ends lost 4 bases and 8 bases, in that order; junction bases with no gene match: 12. The germline gives CDR1 SGHRS, CDR2 YFSETQ. CDR3 amino acids: CASSQQAGGLDEQFF. Here the CDR3 DNA reads TGCGCCAGCAGCCAGCAGGCAGGGGGTTTAGATGAGCAGTTCTTC. Complete variable domain (other parts from reference TRBV5-1 and TRBJ2-1): KAGVTQTPRYLIKTRGQQVTLSCSPISGHRSVSWYQQTPGQGLQFLFEYFSETQRNKGNFPGRFSGRQFSNSRSEMNVSTLELGDSALYLCASSQQAGGLDEQFFGPGTRLTVL.

The V gene is TRBV10-3, the J gene TRBJ1-4, with 7 bases matching TRBD1. Germline trimming cut 6 bases from V and 4 bases from J; bases unmatched to any gene: 2. The CDR3 is 13 amino acids. Germline V gene lookup returns CDR1 ENHRY and CDR2 SYGVKD. CDR3 residues: CAIRTGLNEKLFF. In nucleotides, the CDR3 is TGTGCCATCAGGACAGGGCTTAATGAAAAACTGTTTTTT.

The chain carries TRBV7-8 and TRBJ1-1; 7 nucleotides align to TRBD1. CDR1 is SGHVS, CDR2 FQNEAQ, per germline. The CDR3 totals 14 residues. Trimming at V came to 4 bases and at J to 2 bases, leaving 4 bases not matched to a gene. The CDR3 DNA reads TGTGCCAGCAGCTCGGGACAGCTCAACACTGAAGCTTTCTTT. Translation: CASSSGQLNTEAFF.

This clone was seen a handful of times. This chain joins TRBV16 and TRBJ1-6; D may be TRBD1 (5 bases). The germline CDR1 and CDR2 sequences are KGHSY and FQNENV. V was cut by 1 base and J by 6 bases, with 19 bases left in between. This CDR3 region has 18 residues. The CDR3 region is CASSQFKGAQDLNSPLHF. The CDR3 nucleotides read TGTGCCAGCAGCCAATTTAAAGGGGCGCAGGATCTTAATTCACCCCTCCACTTT.

J is TRBJ1-5 and V is TRBV19, with D possibly being TRBD1 (5 bases). The germline V and J ends were trimmed by 5 bases and 3 bases, with 14 bases remaining between them. Germline CDR1 reads LNHDA; CDR2 reads SQIVND (reference sequence). The CDR3 is 15 amino acids. The CDR3 coding sequence is TGTGCCAGTAGTCGCACTGACAGCCACAATCAGCCCCAGCATTTT. This translates into CASSRTDSHNQPQHF. Full variable domain (remainder filled in from reference TRBV19 and TRBJ1-5): DGGITQSPKYLFRKEGQNVTLSCEQNLNHDAMYWYRQDPGQGLRLIYYSQIVNDFQKGDIAEGYSVSREKKESFPLTVTSAQKNPTAFYLCASSRTDSHNQPQHFGDGTRLSIL.

This clone has only one observation. The chain combines TRBV5-6 with TRBJ2-7; unclear D gene. V was pared by 0 bases and J by 2 bases, with 12 bases between. The CDR3 extends over 15 amino acids. Germline values: CDR1 SGHDT, CDR2 YYEEEE. CDR3: CASSLDSRRAYEQYF. The CDR3 DNA reads TGTGCCAGCAGCTTGGACAGCCGAAGAGCCTACGAGCAGTACTTC.

The chain recombines TRBV9 with TRBJ2-3, with 7 positions matching TRBD2. Per germline, CDR1 SGDLS and CDR2 YYNGEE. The CDR3 extends over 14 amino acids. With 3 bases clipped from V and 3 bases from J, the junction kept 4 bases outside the gene matches. This CDR3 reads CASSASSGTDTQYF. Written as DNA, the CDR3 is TGTGCCAGCAGCGCCTCTAGCGGAACAGATACGCAGTATTTT.

The chain recombines TRBV6-2 or TRBV6-3 with TRBJ2-7; 10 bases map to TRBD1. The CDR3 contains 15 residues. From germline, CDR1 is MNHEY and CDR2 SVGEGT. V dropped 5 bases and J dropped 3; count of bases not matched to a gene: 7. CDR3: CASSKPGQGIYEQYF. The CDR3 DNA is TGTGCCAGCAGTAAGCCGGGACAGGGGATCTACGAGCAGTACTTC.

V and J are TRBV11-2 and TRBJ2-1; TRBD1 agrees at 7 bases. Looked up from germline, CDR1 is SGHAT and CDR2 is FQNNGV. The CDR3 length is 17 residues. The V and J ends lost 6 bases and 8 bases, in that order; junction bases with no gene match: 19. The CDR3 reads CASSQLRTGLSGHEQFF. In nucleotides, the CDR3 is TGTGCCAGCAGTCAACTGAGGACAGGCCTAAGTGGCCATGAGCAGTTCTTC.

The chain couples TRBV5-1 to TRBJ2-7; D might be TRBD2 (5 bases). Trimming removed 7 bases from V and 4 bases from J, with 24 bases in between. CDR3 length equals 16 residues. CDR1 is SGHRS, CDR2 YFSETQ, per germline. CDR3 bases: TGCGCCAGCCTCTCCCCCTGGAGGTCTAAACCTTACGAGCAGTACTTC. Translated, it gives CASLSPWRSKPYEQYF. The entire variable domain, with the rest obtained from reference TRBV5-1 and TRBJ2-7, is as follows: KAGVTQTPRYLIKTRGQQVTLSCSPISGHRSVSWYQQTPGQGLQFLFEYFSETQRNKGNFPGRFSGRQFSNSRSEMNVSTLELGDSALYLCASLSPWRSKPYEQYFGPGTRLTVT.